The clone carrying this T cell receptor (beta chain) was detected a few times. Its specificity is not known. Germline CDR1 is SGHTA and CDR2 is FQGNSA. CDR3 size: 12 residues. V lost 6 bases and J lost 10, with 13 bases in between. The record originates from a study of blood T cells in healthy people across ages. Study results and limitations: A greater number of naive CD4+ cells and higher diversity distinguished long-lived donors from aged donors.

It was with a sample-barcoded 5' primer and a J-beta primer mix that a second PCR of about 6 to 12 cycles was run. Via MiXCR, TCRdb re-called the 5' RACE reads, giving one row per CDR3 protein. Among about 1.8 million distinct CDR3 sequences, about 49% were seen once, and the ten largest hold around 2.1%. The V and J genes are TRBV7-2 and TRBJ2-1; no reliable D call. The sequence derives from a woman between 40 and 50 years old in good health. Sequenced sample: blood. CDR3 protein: CASSLSLREQFF. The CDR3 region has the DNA TGTGCCAGCAGTCTTTCCCTCAGGGAGCAGTTCTTC.